The 21 T cell receptor beta chains below were found in one sample sequenced in a study of cytomegalovirus exposure and HLA in healthy donors. The protocol was immunoSEQ multiplex PCR, while the TCRdb copy is restricted to in-frame clones and leaves out a portion. This table has 110,000 or so clones, around 82% appearing once. Sequencing used PBMCs. These receptors all come from a woman in her late teens or twenties in good health and CMV-seronegative.

This chain uses TRBV5-8 with TRBJ2-6; the D gene is possibly TRBD1 (6 bases). CDR1 is SGHTS and CDR2 is YDEGEE in the germline V gene. V was pared by 7 bases and J by 4 bases, with 15 bases between. This CDR3 comprises 15 residues. This CDR3 is CASSPSGAGANVLTF. DNA of the CDR3: TGTGCCAGCTCCCCATCAGGGGCCGGGGCCAACGTCCTGACTTTC.

This rearrangement joins TRBV19 to TRBJ2-6, with D possibly being TRBD2 (5 bases). The CDR3 spans 17 residues. The germline V gene encodes CDR1 LNHDA and CDR2 SQIVND (reference sequence). Trimming removed 6 bases at V and 0 bases at J, with 15 bases between. The CDR3: CASSPTRRDSGANVLTF. For the CDR3, the DNA is TGTGCCAGTAGCCCCACACGACGGGACTCTGGGGCCAACGTCCTGACTTTC.

The chain links TRBV28 to TRBJ2-5; weak D call: TRBD1 (6 bases). V was trimmed by 6 bases and J by 2 bases, leaving 13 bases between them. The CDR3 runs to 14 residues. Looked up from germline, CDR1 is MDHEN and CDR2 is SYDVKM. As DNA, the CDR3 is TGTGCCAGCAGCCTCAGGGGTTGGCAAGAGACCCAGTACTTC. This encodes CASSLRGWQETQYF.

The rearrangement uses TRBV6-1 and TRBJ1-5, with 7 bases identical to TRBD1. V was pared by 10 bases and J by 4 bases, with 10 bases of the junction left unmatched. CDR1 and CDR2 (germline): MNHNS, SASEGT. The CDR3 has 14 amino acids. The CDR3 nucleotides are TGTGCCACCATTAGGACAGGCCAGAATCAGCCCCAGCATTTT. Its translation is CATIRTGQNQPQHF.

The V call is TRBV7-9, the J call TRBJ2-3; 7 nucleotides align to TRBD2. The CDR3 has 16 residues. Trimming took 3 bases from V and 5 from J; bases not matched to a gene: 11. Germline V gives CDR1 SEHNR, CDR2 FQNEAQ (reference sequence). CDR3 nucleotides: TGTGCCAGCAGCTTCTCTTCTAGCGGCCTAGGAGATACGCAGTATTTT. It is translated as CASSFSSSGLGDTQYF.

The chain is built from TRBV11-2 and TRBJ2-7; the match to TRBD2 covers 11 bases. The CDR3 covers 13 residues. J lost 10 bases, V lost 4 bases, and 6 bases had no gene match. CDR1 SGHAT and CDR2 FQNNGV come from the germline V gene. This CDR3 reads CASSSRLAGQQYF. The CDR3 DNA follows: TGTGCCAGCAGCTCTCGACTAGCGGGGCAACAGTACTTC.

The rearrangement links TRBV7-8 to TRBJ1-2, with a weak D call TRBD1 (5 bases). Between the trimmed V and J ends, which lost 5 bases and 14 bases, there was a span of 21 bases. Germline CDR1 SGHVS, CDR2 FQNEAQ. The CDR3 has 13 amino acids. This chain's CDR3 is CASSPISGGSKTF. CDR3 nucleotides: TGTGCCAGCAGCCCTATCAGCGGGGGGTCCAAAACCTTC.

The chain uses TRBV4-1 and TRBJ1-6, with a weak D call TRBD1 (6 bases). The CDR3 is made up of 16 amino acids. CDR1 MGHRA and CDR2 YSYEKL come from the germline V gene. V was shortened by 6 bases and J by 0 bases, with 12 bases between the two germline ends. Written as DNA, the CDR3 is TGCGCCAGCAGTCACACAGGGAGCTCCTATAATTCACCCCTCCACTTT. This sequence encodes CASSHTGSSYNSPLHF.

This clone was detected only a few times. This chain uses TRBV4-1 with TRBJ1-1; 7 bases map to TRBD1. Germline-derived CDR1 and CDR2 are MGHRA and YSYEKL. This CDR3 has 17 residues. V gave up 0 bases and J gave up 0 bases; unmatched junction bases: 7. CDR3 amino acids: CASSQEGPGTVNTEAFF. The CDR3 region has the DNA TGCGCCAGCAGCCAAGAAGGTCCCGGGACAGTGAACACTGAAGCTTTCTTT.

This clone was recorded only once. This chain connects TRBV28 to TRBJ2-7, with 8 bases that match TRBD1. The CDR3 extends over 14 amino acids. Germline lookup yields CDR1 MDHEN and CDR2 SYDVKM. J lost 3 bases, V lost 5 bases, and 6 bases had no gene match. The DNA for the CDR3 is TGTGCCAGCAGTCCCGGGACAGGAAACTACGAGCAGTACTTC. Encoded protein: CASSPGTGNYEQYF.

The chain links TRBV7-9 to TRBJ1-6, with unresolved D. Between the trimmed V and J ends, which lost 5 bases and 10 bases, there was a span of 12 bases. The CDR3 length is 13 residues. Per the germline V gene, CDR1 is SEHNR and CDR2 is FQNEAQ (reference sequence). CDR3 sequence reads: CASSESSWSPLHF. CDR3 coding DNA: TGTGCCAGCAGCGAAAGCTCGTGGTCACCCCTCCACTTT.

This sequence joins TRBV6-6 and TRBJ2-7; 7 bases match TRBD1. The V and J ends lost 9 bases and 5 bases, in that order; junction bases with no gene match: 7. Germline V gene sequence: CDR1 MNHNY, CDR2 SVGAGI (reference sequence). The CDR3 runs to 12 residues. CDR3 DNA sequence: TGTGCCAGTCGACAGGGAATCGACGAGCAGTACTTC. Its protein product is CASRQGIDEQYF.

This chain uses TRBV2 with TRBJ1-1, with D hard to call. Between the trimmed V and J ends, which lost 2 bases and 2 bases, there was a span of 15 bases. Germline V gene sequence: CDR1 SNHLY, CDR2 FYNNEI. The CDR3 has 16 amino acids. CDR3 sequence (DNA): TGTGCCAGCAGTGAACTTCCCCGGGGAGTAAACACTGAAGCTTTCTTT. This sequence encodes CASSELPRGVNTEAFF.

The rearrangement uses TRBV2 and TRBJ2-2; 8 nucleotides agree with TRBD2. The CDR3 sequence is 15 residues long. CDR1 and CDR2 from the germline V gene are SNHLY and FYNNEI. Trimming removed 4 bases from V and 5 bases from J; junction bases left unmatched: 6. The DNA for the CDR3 is TGTGCCAGCAGTGCCTTGCGGGGGGAAACCGGGGAGCTGTTTTTT. This encodes CASSALRGETGELFF.

This chain uses TRBV7-3 with TRBJ1-2; a weak D match, TRBD1 (5 bases). The CDR3 sequence is 13 residues long. The V end was cut by 0 bases, the J end by 5 bases, with 7 bases between. Germline V lookup: CDR1 SGHTA, CDR2 FQGTGA. CDR3 coding DNA: TGTGCCAGCAGCTTAACGGGGGGATATGGCTACACCTTC. Translation gives CASSLTGGYGYTF. Drawing the rest from reference TRBV7-3 and TRBJ1-2, the complete variable domain is GAGVSQTPSNKVTEKGKYVELRCDPISGHTALYWYRQSLGQGPEFLIYFQGTGAADDSGLPNDRFFAVRPEGSVSTLKIQRTERGDSAVYLCASSLTGGYGYTFGSGTRLTVV.

The chain is built from TRBV2 and TRBJ2-7; a possible D gene is TRBD2 (6 bases). Germline CDR1 reads SNHLY; CDR2 reads FYNNEI. V lost 7 bases and J lost 6, with 10 bases in between. CDR3 size: 11 residues. The CDR3 loop reads CASKGGAEQYF. As DNA, the CDR3 is TGTGCCAGCAAAGGAGGGGCCGAGCAGTACTTC.

This chain joins TRBV19 and TRBJ1-2; 7 bases map to TRBD1. The V gene end was trimmed by 10 bases and the J gene end by 3 bases; junction bases not matched to a gene: 8. Per germline, CDR1 LNHDA and CDR2 SQIVND (reference sequence). The CDR3 covers 13 residues. In DNA form, the CDR3 reads TGTGCCACCAGGTCCACAGGGGACTATGGCTACACCTTC. Translated: CATRSTGDYGYTF.

This clone was seen a single time. The chain carries TRBV6-6 and TRBJ1-1, with TRBD1 matching over 8 bases. The CDR3 contains 14 residues. CDR1 and CDR2 from the germline V gene are MNHNY and SVGAGI (reference sequence). The trim removed 0 bases at V and 4 bases at J, leaving 1 base unmatched. The CDR3 nucleotides read TGTGCCAGCAGTTACTCGACAGGGGCCACTGAAGCTTTCTTT. Its translation is CASSYSTGATEAFF.

V is TRBV27 and J is TRBJ1-1; weak D call: TRBD1 (5 bases). V lost 0 bases and J lost 7, with 12 bases in between. The CDR3 sequence is 14 residues long. Germline V gene lookup returns CDR1 MNHEY and CDR2 SMNVEV (reference sequence). CDR3 bases: TGTGCCAGCAGTTTATCTTGGGGCAGGGATGAAGCTTTCTTT. This sequence encodes CASSLSWGRDEAFF.

The V gene is TRBV4-1, the J gene TRBJ2-1; TRBD2 matches 8 bases. CDR3 length equals 16 residues. Losses at the gene ends were 0 bases for V and 8 bases for J; bases not matched to a gene: 9. The germline CDR1 and CDR2 sequences are MGHRA and YSYEKL. CDR3: CASSQDQAGVGYEQFF. The CDR3 nucleotides are TGCGCCAGCAGCCAAGACCAAGCGGGGGTGGGGTATGAGCAGTTCTTC.

V gene TRBV29-1 combines with J gene TRBJ2-2; tentatively, D is TRBD1 (5 bases). Per germline, CDR1 SQVTM and CDR2 ANQGSEA. V was clipped by 7 bases and J by 1 base, with 13 bases between them. The CDR3 sequence is 14 residues long. The DNA for the CDR3 is TGCAGCGGCCTCGGCGACAGGAACACCGGGGAGCTGTTTTTT. Its translation is CSGLGDRNTGELFF.